This T cell receptor beta chain was captured by sequencing in a study of T-cell memory formation after mild COVID-19. Notes on the study in general: Cross-reactive memory appears to have joined, as suggested by some responding clones showing up in pre-infection memory. Clones that shrank (day 15 to 85) were balanced CD4/CD8, whereas later expanders leaned CD4+.

The CDR3 has 13 residues. Per germline, CDR1 SQVTM and CDR2 ANQGSEA. V was shortened by 6 bases and J by 0 bases, with 11 bases between the two germline ends. Constant-segment primers served in 5'RACE that generated TCR alpha and TCR beta cDNA libraries bearing sample barcodes and UMIs. In TCRdb, the 5' RACE reads were re-called with MiXCR into one record per CDR3 protein. The sample lists roughly 400,000 distinct CDR3 sequences, roughly 24% seen once, with about 8.7% in the top ten. To note about this clonotype: The antigen remains unidentified.

The sample consisted of PBMCs or a T cell subset sorted from them (not recorded which). This clonotype was sampled from an adult woman who had mild COVID-19 (a few samples of this study predate the infection). Cell type and time point are not known. V is TRBV29-1 and J is TRBJ1-1; no firm D call. CDR3 sequence: CSVWTALNTEAFF. The CDR3 DNA sequence: TGCAGCGTGTGGACGGCTCTGAACACTGAAGCTTTCTTT.